This is a list of T cell receptor beta chains from one sample in a study of fetal regulatory T cell absence and autoimmunity. Measured with immunoSEQ multiplex PCR; TCRdb has only the in-frame clones, and not every one. The repertoire holds 95,000 or so clones, less than 80% seen once, with 2% in the top ten. The sample was pancreas tissue. The source is a male donor with IPEX syndrome. The CDR3 runs from the conserved cysteine through the conserved F or W. The D gene is left open where the match is weak. Only part of the rows carry a size: once, few, many, or a class if the clone is expanded.

j_gene | abundance | d_gene | len | v_gene | CDR3aa | CDR3nt
TRBJ1-1 | - | TRBD1 | 14 | TRBV7-8 | CASSLGQGYSEAFF | TGTGCCAGCAGCTTGGGACAGGGCTATTCTGAAGCTTTCTTT
TRBJ1-5 | - | - | 15 | TRBV12-5 | CASGFVGTGNQPQHF | TGTGCTAGTGGTTTTGTGGGTACGGGCAATCAGCCCCAGCATTTT
TRBJ1-3 | - | - | 12 | TRBV7-2 | CASSLQGYTIYF | TGTGCCAGCAGCTTGCAGGGTTACACCATATATTTT
TRBJ2-7 | once | TRBD2 | 15 | TRBV25-1 | CASSEFTGGPYEQYF | TGTGCCAGCAGTGAATTTACGGGGGGGCCCTACGAGCAGTACTTC
TRBJ2-7 | - | TRBD2 | 16 | TRBV10-3 | CAIRTGLAYFSYEQYF | TGTGCCATCAGGACTGGACTAGCGTACTTCTCCTACGAGCAGTACTTC
TRBJ2-7 | - | - | 14 | TRBV5-1 | CASSLTVDSYEQYF | TGCGCCAGCAGCTTGACAGTGGACTCCTACGAGCAGTACTTC
TRBJ2-2 | - | TRBD1 | 15 | TRBV23-1 | CASSQRDRNTGELFF | TGCGCCAGCAGTCAACGGGACAGGAACACCGGGGAGCTGTTTTTT
TRBJ2-3 | - | - | 10 | TRBV6-1 | CAAWEDTQYF | TGTGCCGCCTGGGAGGATACGCAGTATTTT
TRBJ2-4 | - | - | 13 | TRBV9 | CASSVVTGSIQYF | TGTGCCAGCAGCGTAGTTACAGGATCCATTCAGTACTTC
TRBJ2-3 | - | TRBD2 | 15 | TRBV5-4 | CASSLSGGSTDTQYF | TGTGCCAGCAGCTTAAGCGGGGGCAGCACAGATACGCAGTATTTT
TRBJ2-5 | few | TRBD2 | 14 | TRBV4-2 | CASSQGLAGETQYF | TGTGCCAGCAGCCAAGGACTAGCGGGAGAGACCCAGTACTTC
TRBJ2-7 | - | - | 12 | TRBV4-2 | CASSQGQGEQYF | TGTGCCAGCAGCCAAGGACAAGGCGAGCAGTACTTC
TRBJ2-1 | few | TRBD2 | 15 | TRBV19 | CASSGTSGRLDEQFF | TGTGCCAGTAGTGGGACTAGCGGGAGGCTGGATGAGCAGTTCTTC
TRBJ1-2 | once | - | 16 | TRBV2 | CASSANGRGANYGYTF | TGTGCCAGCAGCGCTAACGGCAGGGGTGCTAACTATGGCTACACCTTC
TRBJ2-3 | - | - | 14 | TRBV7-2 | CASSLVAGPDTQYF | TGTGCCAGCAGCTTAGTTGCAGGGCCAGATACGCAGTATTTT
TRBJ1-2 | - | - | 13 | TRBV6-5 | CASSWTTNYGYTF | TGTGCCAGCAGTTGGACAACTAACTATGGCTACACCTTC
TRBJ2-5 | - | TRBD2 | 15 | TRBV7-9 | CASSLTSGRQETQYF | TGTGCCAGCAGCTTAACTAGCGGGAGGCAAGAGACCCAGTACTTC
TRBJ2-2 | - | - | 12 | TRBV30 | CAWSLGVQELFF | TGTGCCTGGAGCCTGGGAGTTCAGGAGCTGTTTTTT
TRBJ2-5 | - | TRBD2 | 17 | TRBV11-3 | CASSRSPGGGARETQYF | TGTGCCAGCAGCCGCAGTCCCGGCGGGGGGGCCAGAGAGACCCAGTACTTC
TRBJ2-2 | - | TRBD1 | 15 | TRBV19 | CASTLGQANTGELFF | TGTGCCAGTACGTTGGGACAGGCAAACACCGGGGAGCTGTTTTTT
TRBJ2-7 | - | - | 15 | TRBV6-5 | CASTKRGGYPYEQYF | TGTGCCAGCACAAAGAGAGGGGGTTACCCCTACGAGCAGTACTTC
TRBJ2-1 | - | TRBD2 | 15 | TRBV6-5 | CASRPTSGPYNEQFF | TGTGCCAGCAGACCGACTAGCGGACCCTACAATGAGCAGTTCTTC
TRBJ2-7 | few | - | 14 | TRBV5-8 | CASSYMDGPYEQYF | TGTGCCAGCAGCTACATGGACGGGCCCTACGAGCAGTACTTC
TRBJ2-7 | once | TRBD1 | 15 | TRBV11-2 | CASNPGGTGFYEQYF | TGTGCCAGCAATCCCGGCGGGACAGGGTTCTACGAGCAGTACTTC
TRBJ2-2 | - | TRBD1 | 16 | TRBV27 | CASSLYQGARTGELFF | TGTGCCAGCAGTTTGTATCAGGGGGCGAGAACCGGGGAGCTGTTTTTT